In this sample, the clone carrying this T cell receptor beta chain turned up many times. The antigen remains unidentified. This CDR3 has 13 amino acids. Germline V gives CDR1 ENHRY, CDR2 SYGVKD. Between the trimmed V and J ends, which lost 6 bases and 0 bases, there was a span of 8 bases. TCRdb ran MiXCR on the 5' RACE reads and lists one entry per CDR3 protein. The data show fewer than 800,000 distinct CDR3 sequences, with just over 7% seen just once and 1.6% held by the top ten. The record originates from a study of identical twins. Study-level points and caveats: Out-of-frame beta chain sequences displayed weaker excess sharing between twins.

The same specimen was also included in a second study, on yellow fever vaccine responses in identical twins.

This chain uses TRBV10-3 with TRBJ1-1; D gene ambiguous. This sequence originates from a young woman in good health. Specimen: PBMCs. CDR3 protein: CAISRSMNTEAFF. Written as DNA, the CDR3 is TGTGCCATCAGCCGGAGCATGAACACTGAAGCTTTCTTT.